This TCR beta chain is drawn from a study of blood T cell repertoires in COVID-19. On the study more broadly: Collection of acute and convalescent COVID-19 samples took place in the United States, Italy and Spain. T cells, B-cell-depleted T cells, or PBMCs supplied cDNA or gDNA.

Original data processing: Estimation of nucleated cell counts relied on the amplification of reference gene primers. The method was immunoSEQ multiplex PCR; TCRdb's version includes in-frame clones alone and lacks a portion of them. V and J calls plus clone size are reproduced from that table; the DNA served to infer D and trimming. Of some 150,000 clones in the sample, 89% were seen once. V lost 4 bases, J lost 4 bases, and 10 bases lay in between. The CDR3 consists of 13 residues. Germline loops: CDR1 WSHSY, CDR2 SAAADI. The TCR comes from a man in his 60s with acute or convalescent COVID-19. Sequencing was done on a sample of peripheral blood. The chain employs TRBV10-2 and TRBJ2-5, with D possibly TRBD1 on 6 matching bases. The CDR3 loop reads CASSVGGAETQYF. Here the CDR3 DNA reads TGCGCCAGCAGTGTTGGGGGCGCAGAGACCCAGTACTTC.